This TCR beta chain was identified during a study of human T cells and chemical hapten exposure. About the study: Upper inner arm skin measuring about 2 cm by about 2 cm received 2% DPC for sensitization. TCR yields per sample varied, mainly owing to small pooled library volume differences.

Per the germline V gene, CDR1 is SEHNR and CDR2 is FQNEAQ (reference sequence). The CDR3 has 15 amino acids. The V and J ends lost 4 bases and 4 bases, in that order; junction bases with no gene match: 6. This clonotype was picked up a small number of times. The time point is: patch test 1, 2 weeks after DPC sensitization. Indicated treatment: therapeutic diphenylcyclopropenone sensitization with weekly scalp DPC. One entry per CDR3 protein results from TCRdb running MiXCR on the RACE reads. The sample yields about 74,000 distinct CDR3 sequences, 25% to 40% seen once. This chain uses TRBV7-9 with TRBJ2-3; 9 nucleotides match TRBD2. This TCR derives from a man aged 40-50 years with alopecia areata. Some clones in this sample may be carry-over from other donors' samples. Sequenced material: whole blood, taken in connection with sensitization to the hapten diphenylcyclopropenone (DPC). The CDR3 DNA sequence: TGTGCCAGCAGCTCCACTAGCGGGTCGTCAGATACGCAGTATTTT. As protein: CASSSTSGSSDTQYF.